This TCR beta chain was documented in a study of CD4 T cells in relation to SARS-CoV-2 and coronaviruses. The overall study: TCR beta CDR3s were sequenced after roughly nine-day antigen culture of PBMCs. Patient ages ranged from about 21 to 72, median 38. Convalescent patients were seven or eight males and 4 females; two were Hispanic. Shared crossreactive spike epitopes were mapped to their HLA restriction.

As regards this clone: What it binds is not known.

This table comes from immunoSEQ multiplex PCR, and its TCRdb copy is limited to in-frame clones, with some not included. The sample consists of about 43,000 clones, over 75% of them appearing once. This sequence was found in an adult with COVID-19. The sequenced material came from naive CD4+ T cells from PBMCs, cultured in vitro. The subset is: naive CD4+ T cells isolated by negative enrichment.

CDR3: CATSDNGPKGYNEQFF. Written as DNA, the CDR3 is TGTGCCACCAGTGATAATGGCCCTAAGGGCTACAATGAGCAGTTCTTC. The chain combines TRBV24-1 with TRBJ2-1, with D unresolved. Germline assignment: CDR1 KGHDR and CDR2 SFDVKD. Trimming cost V 3 bases and J 3 bases, with 14 bases left between them. The CDR3 is made up of 16 amino acids.